The rows below give T cell receptor beta chains drawn from one sample of a study of control samples from healthy donors and cancer patients. The assay was immunoSEQ multiplex PCR, and TCRdb's table has in-frame clones only and misses some. Seen here are tens of thousands of clones, around nine tenths observed once, and the top ten hold 1.5% to 2%. Specimen: PBMCs. The origin of the receptors is an older woman with head and neck cancer. CDR3s include the opening cysteine and the closing phenylalanine or tryptophan. D genes are given only for firm matches. Rows give clone size only sometimes, using once, few, many, or a class for an expanded clone.

cdr3_length: 14
v_call: TRBV9
clone_size: -
d_call: -
j_call: TRBJ2-3
cdr3_nt: TGTGCCAGCAGCGTAGGGCAGTATTCAGATACGCAGTATTTT
cdr3_aa: CASSVGQYSDTQYF

cdr3_length: 18
v_call: TRBV24-1
clone_size: -
d_call: TRBD2
j_call: TRBJ2-1
cdr3_nt: TGTGCCACCAGTGAAGTGGGACTAGCGGGAGGGCCGGGGACTAAGCAGTTCTTC
cdr3_aa: CATSEVGLAGGPGTKQFF

cdr3_length: 15
v_call: TRBV2
clone_size: -
d_call: TRBD1
j_call: TRBJ1-2
cdr3_nt: TGTGCCAGCAGTGTGCGGACAGGGACCCCCTATGGCTACACCTTC
cdr3_aa: CASSVRTGTPYGYTF

cdr3_length: 13
v_call: TRBV6-6
clone_size: -
d_call: -
j_call: TRBJ1-5
cdr3_nt: TGTGCCAGCCGAGAATTGGGAAATCAGCCCCAGCATTTT
cdr3_aa: CASRELGNQPQHF

cdr3_length: 15
v_call: TRBV6-5
clone_size: once
d_call: -
j_call: TRBJ1-5
cdr3_nt: TGTGCCAGCAGACCGACAGGCGGTAGCAATCAGCCCCAGCATTTT
cdr3_aa: CASRPTGGSNQPQHF

cdr3_length: 16
v_call: TRBV6-1
clone_size: -
d_call: TRBD1
j_call: TRBJ1-2
cdr3_nt: TGTGCCAGCAGTGATTTCACGACAGGGGGCCTGGGCGGCTACACCTTC
cdr3_aa: CASSDFTTGGLGGYTF

cdr3_length: 15
v_call: TRBV7-8
clone_size: -
d_call: TRBD1
j_call: TRBJ2-3
cdr3_nt: TGTGCCAGCAGCTCACGACAGGGGGCCGCAGATACGCAGTATTTT
cdr3_aa: CASSSRQGAADTQYF

cdr3_length: 19
v_call: TRBV11-2
clone_size: -
d_call: TRBD2
j_call: TRBJ2-7
cdr3_nt: TGTGCCAGCAGCCACCTGGTGCTAGCGGCGGGAGGGCCACCCTACGAGCAGTACTTC
cdr3_aa: CASSHLVLAAGGPPYEQYF

cdr3_length: 15
v_call: TRBV7-3
clone_size: -
d_call: TRBD1
j_call: TRBJ2-5
cdr3_nt: TGTGCCAGCAGCTCCGCTTCCGGGACAGAAGAGACCCAGTACTTC
cdr3_aa: CASSSASGTEETQYF

cdr3_length: 14
v_call: TRBV15
clone_size: -
d_call: -
j_call: TRBJ2-2
cdr3_nt: TGTGCCACCAGCGCAGGGGGGAAGGCCGGGGAGCTGTTTTTT
cdr3_aa: CATSAGGKAGELFF

cdr3_length: 15
v_call: TRBV7-2
clone_size: -
d_call: TRBD2
j_call: TRBJ2-5
cdr3_nt: TGTGCCAGCAGTTTCCCTAGCGGGTACCAAGAGACCCAGTACTTC
cdr3_aa: CASSFPSGYQETQYF

cdr3_length: 12
v_call: TRBV6-5
clone_size: -
d_call: -
j_call: TRBJ2-7
cdr3_nt: TGTGCCAGCAGCCGGAGCTCCTACGAGCAGTACTTC
cdr3_aa: CASSRSSYEQYF

cdr3_length: 15
v_call: TRBV5-4
clone_size: -
d_call: TRBD2
j_call: TRBJ2-7
cdr3_nt: TGTGCCAGCAGCCCACCGGGACTAGCGGCCCACGAGCAGTACTTC
cdr3_aa: CASSPPGLAAHEQYF

cdr3_length: 15
v_call: TRBV11-2
clone_size: -
d_call: -
j_call: TRBJ1-3
cdr3_nt: TGTGCCAGCACCCCAGGGATCTTCTCTGGAAACACCATATATTTT
cdr3_aa: CASTPGIFSGNTIYF

cdr3_length: 13
v_call: TRBV25-1
clone_size: -
d_call: -
j_call: TRBJ2-7
cdr3_nt: TGTGCCAGCAGTGCCCAGGGTACCTACGAGCAGTACTTC
cdr3_aa: CASSAQGTYEQYF

cdr3_length: 12
v_call: TRBV19
clone_size: -
d_call: -
j_call: TRBJ2-5
cdr3_nt: TGTGCCAGTAGTTTGCGGGAAGAGACCCAGTACTTC
cdr3_aa: CASSLREETQYF

cdr3_length: 14
v_call: TRBV7-2
clone_size: -
d_call: -
j_call: TRBJ1-1
cdr3_nt: TGTGCCAGCAGCTTAGAGGCAGGTTGGACTGAAGCTTTCTTT
cdr3_aa: CASSLEAGWTEAFF

cdr3_length: 19
v_call: TRBV28
clone_size: -
d_call: -
j_call: TRBJ2-5
cdr3_nt: TGTGCCAGCAGTACCCGGAGGTGGATCGAAGTCCAGCTACAAGAGACCCAGTACTTC
cdr3_aa: CASSTRRWIEVQLQETQYF

cdr3_length: 16
v_call: TRBV28
clone_size: -
d_call: -
j_call: TRBJ1-1
cdr3_nt: TGTGCCAGCAGTTCACTTGCGGGGGGCGAGTACACTGAAGCTTTCTTT
cdr3_aa: CASSSLAGGEYTEAFF

cdr3_length: 16
v_call: TRBV11-2
clone_size: once
d_call: -
j_call: TRBJ2-1
cdr3_nt: TGTGCCAGCAGTTCAACAATAGCGGGACAGTACAATGAGCAGTTCTTC
cdr3_aa: CASSSTIAGQYNEQFF

cdr3_length: 13
v_call: TRBV11-2
clone_size: -
d_call: -
j_call: TRBJ2-5
cdr3_nt: TGTGCCAGCGACAGGGGACTAGGCGAGACCCAGTACTTC
cdr3_aa: CASDRGLGETQYF

cdr3_length: 15
v_call: TRBV2
clone_size: few
d_call: -
j_call: TRBJ2-7
cdr3_nt: TGTGCCAGCACCGAGTCGGTCATATTGAACTACGAGCAGTACTTC
cdr3_aa: CASTESVILNYEQYF

cdr3_length: 16
v_call: TRBV29-1
clone_size: -
d_call: -
j_call: TRBJ2-3
cdr3_nt: TGCAGCGTTTCTCCCCTTGGGGGGATTAGCACAGATACGCAGTATTTT
cdr3_aa: CSVSPLGGISTDTQYF

cdr3_length: 14
v_call: TRBV27
clone_size: -
d_call: TRBD1
j_call: TRBJ2-5
cdr3_nt: TGTGCCAGCAGTTGGGGACAGGGCGGGAAGACCCAGTACTTC
cdr3_aa: CASSWGQGGKTQYF

cdr3_length: 14
v_call: TRBV6-1
clone_size: once
d_call: -
j_call: TRBJ2-7
cdr3_nt: TGTGCCAGCAGTGAAACGGGAGCGCCCTACGAGCAGTACTTC
cdr3_aa: CASSETGAPYEQYF

cdr3_length: 15
v_call: TRBV7-3
clone_size: -
d_call: TRBD1
j_call: TRBJ2-1
cdr3_nt: TGTGCCAGCAGCCACGGGACAGGGGGATACAATGAGCAGTTCTTC
cdr3_aa: CASSHGTGGYNEQFF

cdr3_length: 15
v_call: TRBV9
clone_size: -
d_call: TRBD2
j_call: TRBJ2-1
cdr3_nt: TGTGCCAGCAGTCATACTAGCGGCCAACACAATGAGCAGTTCTTC
cdr3_aa: CASSHTSGQHNEQFF

cdr3_length: 13
v_call: TRBV2
clone_size: -
d_call: -
j_call: TRBJ2-7
cdr3_nt: TGTGCCAGCGTGTGGCTAGCGTCTGGGGAGCAGTACTTC
cdr3_aa: CASVWLASGEQYF

cdr3_length: 13
v_call: TRBV30
clone_size: -
d_call: -
j_call: TRBJ2-2
cdr3_nt: TGTGCCTGGAATGGGGAATTCACCGGGGAGCTGTTTTTT
cdr3_aa: CAWNGEFTGELFF

cdr3_length: 17
v_call: TRBV7-9
clone_size: -
d_call: TRBD2
j_call: TRBJ2-1
cdr3_nt: TGTGCCAGCAGCCCAAGCGGGAGGCAGTGGGGACACAATGAGCAGTTCTTC
cdr3_aa: CASSPSGRQWGHNEQFF

cdr3_length: 15
v_call: TRBV6-5
clone_size: -
d_call: -
j_call: TRBJ1-3
cdr3_nt: TGTGCCAGCAGACCCCCAGGGCTCGGTGGAAACACCATATATTTT
cdr3_aa: CASRPPGLGGNTIYF

cdr3_length: 14
v_call: TRBV6-5
clone_size: -
d_call: -
j_call: TRBJ2-1
cdr3_nt: TGTGCCAGTACCCGTGACAGAACCTACAATGAGCAGTTCTTC
cdr3_aa: CASTRDRTYNEQFF

cdr3_length: 16
v_call: TRBV20-1
clone_size: -
d_call: TRBD2
j_call: TRBJ2-5
cdr3_nt: TGCAGTGCTAGTCCTAGCGGGGAGATTTACCAAGAGACCCAGTACTTC
cdr3_aa: CSASPSGEIYQETQYF

cdr3_length: 13
v_call: TRBV6-5
clone_size: -
d_call: TRBD1
j_call: TRBJ2-1
cdr3_nt: TGTGCCAGCAGACGACAGGGGGCGGCTGAGCAGTTCTTC
cdr3_aa: CASRRQGAAEQFF

cdr3_length: 15
v_call: TRBV6-1
clone_size: once
d_call: -
j_call: TRBJ2-3
cdr3_nt: TGTGCCAGCAGTGAAGGACAGGTTAGCACAGATACGCAGTATTTT
cdr3_aa: CASSEGQVSTDTQYF

cdr3_length: 15
v_call: TRBV27
clone_size: few
d_call: -
j_call: TRBJ2-7
cdr3_nt: TGTGCCAGCAGCCCATTATTCCTACCCCTTTACGAGCAGTACTTC
cdr3_aa: CASSPLFLPLYEQYF

cdr3_length: 16
v_call: TRBV10-1
clone_size: -
d_call: TRBD2
j_call: TRBJ2-1
cdr3_nt: TGCGCCAGCAGTGGGCCAGGACTAGCGGGAGGTTTTTGGCAGTTCTTC
cdr3_aa: CASSGPGLAGGFWQFF

cdr3_length: 14
v_call: TRBV7-9
clone_size: once
d_call: -
j_call: TRBJ2-5
cdr3_nt: TGTGCCAGCAGCGCCTTAGCGGTCCAAGAGACCCAGTACTTC
cdr3_aa: CASSALAVQETQYF

cdr3_length: 18
v_call: TRBV11-2
clone_size: -
d_call: -
j_call: TRBJ2-5
cdr3_nt: TGTGCCAGCAGCTTAGTGGGGATTGGGAGAGTTGACCAAGAGACCCAGTACTTC
cdr3_aa: CASSLVGIGRVDQETQYF

cdr3_length: 16
v_call: TRBV5-1
clone_size: -
d_call: TRBD1
j_call: TRBJ1-5
cdr3_nt: TGCGCCAGCAGCTTAACAGGACAGGAAAGTAATCAGCCCCAGCATTTT
cdr3_aa: CASSLTGQESNQPQHF

cdr3_length: 17
v_call: TRBV14
clone_size: -
d_call: -
j_call: TRBJ2-1
cdr3_nt: TGTGCCAGCAGCCAAGATGAACTACTGGGGACTTACAATGAGCAGTTCTTC
cdr3_aa: CASSQDELLGTYNEQFF

cdr3_length: 12
v_call: TRBV30
clone_size: -
d_call: -
j_call: TRBJ1-1
cdr3_nt: TGTGCCTGGAGTCAGGAGGGGACTGAAGCTTTCTTT
cdr3_aa: CAWSQEGTEAFF

cdr3_length: 15
v_call: TRBV6-1
clone_size: -
d_call: TRBD1
j_call: TRBJ2-5
cdr3_nt: TGTGCCAGCAGTGAAGGGGACAGGGTTCTAGAGACCCAGTACTTC
cdr3_aa: CASSEGDRVLETQYF

cdr3_length: 17
v_call: TRBV7-9
clone_size: -
d_call: TRBD1
j_call: TRBJ2-2
cdr3_nt: TGTGCCAGCAGCTCGCTAGGGACAGGGTTGAACACCGGGGAGCTGTTTTTT
cdr3_aa: CASSSLGTGLNTGELFF

cdr3_length: 15
v_call: TRBV11-2
clone_size: -
d_call: -
j_call: TRBJ2-5
cdr3_nt: TGTGCCAGCAGCTTAGATACTGCCGGGGCAGAGACCCAGTACTTC
cdr3_aa: CASSLDTAGAETQYF

cdr3_length: 15
v_call: TRBV19
clone_size: -
d_call: -
j_call: TRBJ1-5
cdr3_nt: TGTGCCAGTAGTATTGCGGTGGGCAGTACTCAGCCCCAGCATTTT
cdr3_aa: CASSIAVGSTQPQHF

cdr3_length: 17
v_call: TRBV10-3
clone_size: -
d_call: -
j_call: TRBJ1-6
cdr3_nt: TGTGCCATCAGTGAGTCAGAATCAGGGATTTCTAATTCACCCCTCCACTTT
cdr3_aa: CAISESESGISNSPLHF

cdr3_length: 16
v_call: TRBV28
clone_size: -
d_call: TRBD1
j_call: TRBJ2-1
cdr3_nt: TGTGCCAGCAGCTCCATCGACAGGGCGTCCTACAATGAGCAGTTCTTC
cdr3_aa: CASSSIDRASYNEQFF

cdr3_length: 15
v_call: TRBV6-5
clone_size: once
d_call: TRBD1
j_call: TRBJ2-3
cdr3_nt: TGTGCCAGCAGGGCTACAGGGGGAAGCACAGATACGCAGTATTTT
cdr3_aa: CASRATGGSTDTQYF

cdr3_length: 15
v_call: TRBV25-1
clone_size: once
d_call: TRBD2
j_call: TRBJ2-5
cdr3_nt: TGTGCCAGCAGTGATAGTCTAGCGGGAAAAGAGACCCAGTACTTC
cdr3_aa: CASSDSLAGKETQYF

cdr3_length: 11
v_call: TRBV6-5
clone_size: -
d_call: -
j_call: TRBJ2-7
cdr3_nt: TGTGCCAGCACCGGAGACTACGAGCAGTACTTC
cdr3_aa: CASTGDYEQYF

cdr3_length: 14
v_call: TRBV10-1
clone_size: -
d_call: TRBD1
j_call: TRBJ2-3
cdr3_nt: TGCGCCAGCTCCGGGACAGGGGTTACAGATACGCAGTATTTT
cdr3_aa: CASSGTGVTDTQYF

cdr3_length: 15
v_call: TRBV7-3
clone_size: -
d_call: TRBD1
j_call: TRBJ2-1
cdr3_nt: TGTGCCAGCAGCTTCAGGACAGGGGGCATCAATGAGCAGTTCTTC
cdr3_aa: CASSFRTGGINEQFF

cdr3_length: 14
v_call: TRBV9
clone_size: -
d_call: -
j_call: TRBJ1-3
cdr3_nt: TGTGCCAGCAGAGGACGGCCGGATGGAAACACCATATATTTT
cdr3_aa: CASRGRPDGNTIYF